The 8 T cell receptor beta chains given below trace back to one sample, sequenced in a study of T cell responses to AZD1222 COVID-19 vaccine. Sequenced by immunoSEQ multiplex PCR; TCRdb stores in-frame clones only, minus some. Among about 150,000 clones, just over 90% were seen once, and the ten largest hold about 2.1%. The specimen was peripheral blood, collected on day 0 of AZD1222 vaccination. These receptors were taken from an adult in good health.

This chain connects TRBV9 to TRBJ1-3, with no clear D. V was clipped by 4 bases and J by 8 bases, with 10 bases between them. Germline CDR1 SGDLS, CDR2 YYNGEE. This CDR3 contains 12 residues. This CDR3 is CASSPDRDTIYF. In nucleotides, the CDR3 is TGTGCCAGCAGCCCGGACCGGGACACCATATATTTT.

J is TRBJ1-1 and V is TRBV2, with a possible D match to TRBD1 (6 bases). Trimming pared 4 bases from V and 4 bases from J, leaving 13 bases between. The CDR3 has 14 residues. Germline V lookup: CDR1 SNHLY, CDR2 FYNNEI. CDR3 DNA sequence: TGTGCCAGCAGTGTGGAGGGGGAAGGCACTGAAGCTTTCTTT. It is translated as CASSVEGEGTEAFF.

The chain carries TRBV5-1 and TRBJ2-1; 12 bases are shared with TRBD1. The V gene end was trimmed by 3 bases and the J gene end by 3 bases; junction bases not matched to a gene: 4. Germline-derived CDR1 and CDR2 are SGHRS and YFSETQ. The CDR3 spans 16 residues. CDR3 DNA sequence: TGCGCCAGCAGCTGGGGACAGGGGGCCATCTACAATGAGCAGTTCTTC. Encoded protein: CASSWGQGAIYNEQFF. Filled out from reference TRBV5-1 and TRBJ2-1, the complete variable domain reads KAGVTQTPRYLIKTRGQQVTLSCSPISGHRSVSWYQQTPGQGLQFLFEYFSETQRNKGNFPGRFSGRQFSNSRSEMNVSTLELGDSALYLCASSWGQGAIYNEQFFGPGTRLTVL.

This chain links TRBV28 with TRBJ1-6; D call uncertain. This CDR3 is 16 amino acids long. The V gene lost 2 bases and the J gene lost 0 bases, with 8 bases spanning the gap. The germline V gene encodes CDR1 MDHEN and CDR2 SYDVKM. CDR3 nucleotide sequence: TGTGCCAGCAGTTTAAAGAGATCCTCCTATAATTCACCCCTCCACTTT. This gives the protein CASSLKRSSYNSPLHF.

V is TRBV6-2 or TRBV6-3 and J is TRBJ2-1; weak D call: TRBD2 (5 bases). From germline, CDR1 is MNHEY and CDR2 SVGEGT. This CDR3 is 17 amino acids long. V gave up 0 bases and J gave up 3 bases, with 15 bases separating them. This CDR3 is CASSYSKAGAGYNEQFF. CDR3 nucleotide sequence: TGTGCCAGCAGTTACTCGAAGGCGGGCGCTGGCTACAATGAGCAGTTCTTC.

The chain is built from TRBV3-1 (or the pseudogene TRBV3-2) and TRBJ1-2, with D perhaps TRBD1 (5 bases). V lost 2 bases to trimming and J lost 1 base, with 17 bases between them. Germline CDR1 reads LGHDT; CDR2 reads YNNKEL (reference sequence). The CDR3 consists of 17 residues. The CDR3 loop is CASSQLLVAGNNYGYTF. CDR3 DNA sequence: TGTGCCAGCAGCCAACTTTTGGTGGCAGGGAATAACTATGGCTACACCTTC.

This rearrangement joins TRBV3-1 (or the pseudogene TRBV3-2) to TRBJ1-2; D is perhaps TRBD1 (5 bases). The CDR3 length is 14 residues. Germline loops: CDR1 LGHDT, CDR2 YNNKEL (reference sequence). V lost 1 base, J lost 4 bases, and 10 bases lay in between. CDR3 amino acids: CASSQVGGTYGYTF. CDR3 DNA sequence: TGTGCCAGCAGCCAAGTGGGAGGGACCTATGGCTACACCTTC.

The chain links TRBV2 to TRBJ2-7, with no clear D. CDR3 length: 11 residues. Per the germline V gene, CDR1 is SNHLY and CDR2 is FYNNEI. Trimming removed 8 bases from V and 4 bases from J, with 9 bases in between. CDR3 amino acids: CASSDGYEQYF. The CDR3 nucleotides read TGTGCCAGCTCAGACGGTTACGAGCAGTACTTC.